What follows describes a single TCR beta chain. The record originates from a study of blood T cell repertoires in COVID-19. On the study more broadly: T cells, B-cell-depleted T cells, or PBMCs provided the cDNA or gDNA that served as material.

Per the original methods: Amplified reference gene primers provided the basis for estimating nucleated cell counts. Method: immunoSEQ multiplex PCR; TCRdb's copy keeps in-frame clones and lacks some. The D gene and trimming were derived from the DNA, and the V and J assignments and clone size from that table. Counted here are roughly 230,000 clones, more than 65% occurring once; the ten biggest clones make up approximately 4%. The CDR3 runs 16 residues. CDR1 and CDR2 from the germline V gene are SGHNT and YENEEA. The V gene end was trimmed by 1 base and the J gene end by 4 bases; junction bases not matched to a gene: 3.

Specimen: peripheral blood. The sequence was collected from a man in his fifties with active or convalescent COVID-19. The chain has TRBV11-3 and TRBJ2-2; 10 nucleotides match TRBD2. DNA of the CDR3: TGTGCCAGCAGCTTAGTGTCTAGCGGGGGCACCGGGGAGCTGTTTTTT. Encoded protein: CASSLVSSGGTGELFF.